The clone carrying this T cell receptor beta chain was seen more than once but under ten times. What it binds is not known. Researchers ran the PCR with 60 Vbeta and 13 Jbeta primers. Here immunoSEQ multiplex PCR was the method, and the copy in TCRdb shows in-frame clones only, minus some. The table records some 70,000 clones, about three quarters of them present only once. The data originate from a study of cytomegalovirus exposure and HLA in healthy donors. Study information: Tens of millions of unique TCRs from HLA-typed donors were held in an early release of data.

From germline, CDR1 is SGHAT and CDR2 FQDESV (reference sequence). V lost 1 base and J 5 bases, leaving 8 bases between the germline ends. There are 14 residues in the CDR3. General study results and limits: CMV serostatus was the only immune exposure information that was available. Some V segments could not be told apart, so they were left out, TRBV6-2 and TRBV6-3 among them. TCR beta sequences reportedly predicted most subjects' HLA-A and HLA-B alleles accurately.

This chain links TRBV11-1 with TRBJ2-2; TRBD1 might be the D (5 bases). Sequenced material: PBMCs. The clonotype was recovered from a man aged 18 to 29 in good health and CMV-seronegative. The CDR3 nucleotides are TGTGCCAGCAGCTTAGGACAGCTTACCGGGGAGCTGTTTTTT. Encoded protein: CASSLGQLTGELFF.